This T cell receptor (beta chain) appears in the sequencing data of a study of identical twins. This clonotype has only a few counts. Its target is unknown. Study-level findings and limits: Fewer insertions were carried by abundant cord blood beta clonotypes, but none was seen in memory repertoires.

The CDR3 is 13 amino acids. The germline V and J ends were trimmed by 0 bases and 9 bases, with 7 bases remaining between them. Germline CDR1 reads SGHKS; CDR2 reads YYEKEE (reference sequence). With template switching, a universal primer site was added, and the cDNA carried unique molecular identifiers. One entry per CDR3 protein results from TCRdb running MiXCR on the 5' RACE reads. Of around 220,000 distinct CDR3 sequences listed, roughly a tenth were seen once; the top ten hold 9% to 10%. Only healthy Caucasians were included as donors. Sequencing was carried out using memory T cells sorted from blood. The TCR was taken from a man aged 50 to 60 in good health. J is TRBJ1-6 and V is TRBV5-5; no reliable D call. The CDR3 loop reads CASSLEDSSPLHF. The DNA for the CDR3 is TGTGCCAGCAGCTTGGAGGATAGTTCACCCCTCCACTTT.